The TCR beta chain described here comes from a study of T cell repertoires in cytomegalovirus infection. Study-wide context: It can be stated that public TCR beta signatures indicated CMV infection as well as a matching HLA type. The study, taken as a whole, reports: The cumulative frequency of public TCR beta families identified carriers of CMV plus the relevant HLA. CMV-specific TCR beta clonotypes restricted by HLA-C were the ones dominating the ex vivo response.

V shed 2 bases, J shed 7 bases, and the junction held 15 bases outside the gene matches. This CDR3 contains 17 residues. CDR1 SGHDT and CDR2 YYEEEE come from the germline V gene. MiXCR, run by TCRdb on the reads, gives a single entry per CDR3 protein. Of a few hundred thousand distinct CDR3 sequences listed, about a sixth are singletons. This clonotype was observed a few times. Its antigen is still unknown. This TCR derives from a human donor in good health (CMV status not recorded). Some clones in this sample may be carry-over from other donors' samples. The rearrangement joins TRBV5-6 to TRBJ2-7, with 10 bases identical to TRBD2. The sample was PBMCs. CDR3 loop: CASSFGASGGSLREQYF. DNA for the CDR3: TGTGCCAGCAGCTTCGGCGCTAGCGGGGGCAGCCTACGGGAGCAGTACTTC.